This is a list of T cell receptor beta chains from one sample in a study of control samples from healthy donors and cancer patients. Sequenced by immunoSEQ multiplex PCR; TCRdb stores in-frame clones only, minus some. The table records some 130,000 clones, 90% to 95% of them present only once. The sequencing input was PBMCs. All receptors come from a man aged 50 to 60 with head and neck cancer. The CDR3 runs from the conserved cysteine through the conserved F or W. D genes are given only for firm matches. Only some rows state a clone size, as once, few, many or a class for expanded clones.

>once|TRBJ2-1|TRBV18|-
TGTGCCAGCTCACCTAACGGGATAGCACATGAGCAGTTCTTC
CASSPNGIAHEQFF
>-|TRBJ2-7|TRBV4-2|TRBD1
TGTGCCAGCAGCCAACGGGCGAGGGGGCGCGCCCCTCCGCAGTACTTC
CASSQRARGRAPPQYF
>-|TRBJ1-2|TRBV7-2|-
TGTGCCAGCAGCCCGACCCGGGACTATGGCTACACCTTC
CASSPTRDYGYTF
>-|TRBJ2-6|TRBV7-3|-
TGTGCCAGCAGCTCGAGTGGTGGGGCCAACGTCCTGACTTTC
CASSSSGGANVLTF
>-|TRBJ1-1|TRBV4-2|TRBD1
TGTGCCAGCAGCCAACTAAACAGGGGGCGTCCTGAAGCTTTCTTT
CASSQLNRGRPEAFF
>-|TRBJ1-1|TRBV19|-
TGTGCCAGTAGTATAGCGGGGGGGCCAGGCACTGAAGCTTTCTTT
CASSIAGGPGTEAFF
>-|TRBJ1-6|TRBV5-1|-
TGCGCCAGCAGAAGGACGGAAAGCTCCTATAATTCACCCCTCCACTTT
CASRRTESSYNSPLHF
>-|TRBJ1-3|TRBV19|-
TGTGCCAGTAGTATGCTCGGAAACACCATATATTTT
CASSMLGNTIYF
>-|TRBJ2-7|TRBV6-5|TRBD1
TGTGCCAGCAGGGACAGGGTCGCCTACGAGCAGTACTTC
CASRDRVAYEQYF
>-|TRBJ2-7|TRBV6-2/TRBV6-3|-
TGTGCCAGCAGCAACATGAAGACTGGGACCTACGAGCAGTACTTC
CASSNMKTGTYEQYF
>once|TRBJ2-2|TRBV30|TRBD2
TGTGCCTGCCCTCGGGGGGGCCGGATCGGGGAGCTGTTTTTT
CACPRGGRIGELFF
>-|TRBJ1-1|TRBV10-1|TRBD1
TGCGCCAGCAAACCGGGACAGACGAACACTGAAGCTTTCTTT
CASKPGQTNTEAFF
>-|TRBJ1-2|TRBV5-4|-
TGTGCCAGCAGCTTGGTGGCAGCCGGCTACACCTTC
CASSLVAAGYTF
>few|TRBJ2-7|TRBV30|-
TGTGCCTGGGGGAACCTCTACGAGCAGTACTTC
CAWGNLYEQYF
>-|TRBJ2-2|TRBV24-1|-
TGTGCCACCAGTGGTGTTGGGGGGCGGGACACCGGGGAGCTGTTTTTT
CATSGVGGRDTGELFF
>-|TRBJ2-3|TRBV5-4|-
TGTGCCAGCAGCTGGGGGGGGCCCGATGCAGATACGCAGTATTTT
CASSWGGPDADTQYF
>-|TRBJ2-1|TRBV24-1|TRBD2
TGTGCCACCAGTGGGTCGGGGGGGCCCAATGAGCAGTTCTTC
CATSGSGGPNEQFF
>-|TRBJ1-4|TRBV7-9|-
TGTGCCAGCAGCTTATGGGTCTCCCAGGGAGAAAAACTGTTTTTT
CASSLWVSQGEKLFF
>-|TRBJ2-7|TRBV12-5|-
TGTGCTAGTGCCCCGGACGGGTTCGGGGAGCAGTACTTC
CASAPDGFGEQYF
>-|TRBJ1-2|TRBV13|-
TGTGCCAGCAGCTTCCGGGGCCAAGGGGTCGGCTACACCTTC
CASSFRGQGVGYTF
>-|TRBJ2-2|TRBV7-9|TRBD2
TGTGCCAGCAGCATTTCCGGGACTAGCACCGGGGAGCTGTTTTTT
CASSISGTSTGELFF
>-|TRBJ2-7|TRBV7-2|-
TGTGCCAGCAGGCTGGCACCAAGCTCCTACGAGCAGTACTTC
CASRLAPSSYEQYF
>-|TRBJ1-2|TRBV5-4|-
TGTGCCAGCAGCTTGTTGTCTGGACTGCGAGATTTGGGAGGCTACACCTTC
CASSLLSGLRDLGGYTF
>-|TRBJ2-5|TRBV9|TRBD1
TGTGCCAGCAGCGTAGGCGCAACGAACAGGGGAGAGACCCAGTACTTC
CASSVGATNRGETQYF
>once|TRBJ1-2|TRBV4-2|-
TGTGCCAGCAGCCAAGGATCGGTCTCTGGCTACACCTTC
CASSQGSVSGYTF
>-|TRBJ1-4|TRBV3-1/TRBV3-2|-
TGTGCCAGCAGCCAAGTGGGACCTTTAAAGAATGAAAAACTGTTTTTT
CASSQVGPLKNEKLFF
>-|TRBJ2-1|TRBV3-1/TRBV3-2|TRBD2
TGTGCCAGCAGCCATGGGGTTGGCGGGGGGGCGGACTACAATGAGCAGTTCTTC
CASSHGVGGGADYNEQFF
>-|TRBJ2-7|TRBV28|TRBD1
TGTGCCAGCAGTTTCCCCCTTACAGGGGGTGCCTCCTACGAGCAGTACTTC
CASSFPLTGGASYEQYF
>-|TRBJ2-7|TRBV5-1|TRBD1
TGCGCCAGCAGCTCGGACAGGGTTTCCTACGAGCAGTACTTC
CASSSDRVSYEQYF
>-|TRBJ1-6|TRBV6-5|TRBD1
TGTGCCAGCAGTTATAGACAGGGGAATTCACCCCTCCACTTT
CASSYRQGNSPLHF
>-|TRBJ2-3|TRBV28|-
TGTGCCAGTAAATGGGTAGGCACAGATACGCAGTATTTT
CASKWVGTDTQYF
>-|TRBJ1-1|TRBV27|-
TGTGCCAGCAGTTTTTGGGCAGACACTGAAGCTTTCTTT
CASSFWADTEAFF
>-|TRBJ1-2|TRBV4-1|TRBD1
TGCGCCAGCAGCCAACCGGGACAGGGTCGTGGCTACACCTTC
CASSQPGQGRGYTF
>-|TRBJ1-5|TRBV19|-
TGTGCCAGTACTAGGAAAGCAAATCAGCCCCAGCATTTT
CASTRKANQPQHF
>-|TRBJ1-1|TRBV19|-
TGTGCCAGTAGTATAGGGACACCCGTCACTGAAGCTTTCTTT
CASSIGTPVTEAFF
>-|TRBJ2-3|TRBV5-4|-
TGTGCCAGCAGCTTGCGTCGTGGGGCCACAGATACGCAGTATTTT
CASSLRRGATDTQYF
>once|TRBJ2-1|TRBV5-4|TRBD2
TGTGCCAGCAGCTTAACTAGCGGGGTAGACAATGAGCAGTTCTTC
CASSLTSGVDNEQFF
>-|TRBJ2-2|TRBV7-2|-
TGTGCCAGCAGCTTAGCGCTACCCCCCGCCACCGGGGAGCTGTTTTTT
CASSLALPPATGELFF
>-|TRBJ1-4|TRBV6-6|-
TGTGCCAGCAGCCCAGTGGGGGGTGGAGAAAAACTGTTTTTT
CASSPVGGGEKLFF
>-|TRBJ2-5|TRBV19|-
TGTGCCAGTAGTCAGGGACCAAGAGGGACCCAGTACTTC
CASSQGPRGTQYF
>-|TRBJ2-3|TRBV7-2|-
TGTGCCAGCAGCTTAGTGGCAACCAGCACAGATACGCAGTATTTT
CASSLVATSTDTQYF
>-|TRBJ1-5|TRBV12-3/TRBV12-4|-
TGTGCCAGCAGCGCTGAGTGGTATCAGCCCCAGCATTTT
CASSAEWYQPQHF
>-|TRBJ1-1|TRBV6-2/TRBV6-3|-
TGTGCCAGCACCCCGGGGGCGCGGATTGAAGCTTTCTTT
CASTPGARIEAFF
>-|TRBJ2-7|TRBV5-4|TRBD2
TGTGCCAGCAGCTTGGGACTAGCGGCCCCCTACGAGCAGTACTTC
CASSLGLAAPYEQYF
>-|TRBJ2-1|TRBV10-3|-
TGTGCCATCAGTGAGGAGGAAGCGGCTGGGCAGTTCTTC
CAISEEEAAGQFF
>-|TRBJ2-2|TRBV5-4|TRBD2
TGTGCCAGCAGCTTGGCCCGGGGGGCTAGCGGGGGTGGTACCACCGGGGAGCTGTTTTTT
CASSLARGASGGGTTGELFF
>few|TRBJ1-3|TRBV3-1/TRBV3-2|-
TGTGCCAGCAGCCATTCGAGCTCTGGAAACACCATATATTTT
CASSHSSSGNTIYF
>-|TRBJ2-3|TRBV7-9|TRBD1
TGTGCCAGCAGCTTGGACAGGAGCACAGATACGCAGTATTTT
CASSLDRSTDTQYF
>-|TRBJ2-1|TRBV11-2|TRBD1
TGTGCCAGCAGCTTAGCGCCGGGGACAGGGAGGGTTGAGCAGTTCTTC
CASSLAPGTGRVEQFF
>-|TRBJ2-7|TRBV2|-
TGTGCCAGCAACGGGCAGGGTGTCCACGAGCAGTACTTC
CASNGQGVHEQYF
>-|TRBJ1-5|TRBV7-9|-
TGTGCCAGCAGCTTACAGGGGCCATATCAGCCCCAGCATTTT
CASSLQGPYQPQHF
>-|TRBJ1-1|TRBV18|-
TGTGCCAGCTCACCACCGAGGCGGGGGACGGTGAACACTGAAGCTTTCTTT
CASSPPRRGTVNTEAFF
>-|TRBJ1-1|TRBV3-1/TRBV3-2|-
TGTGCCAGCACCTACACGGCGGGGAACACTGAAGCTTTCTTT
CASTYTAGNTEAFF
>-|TRBJ2-1|TRBV19|-
TGTGCCAGTAGTATTTGGGGGGGGGCCGATCCCGAGCAGTTCTTC
CASSIWGGADPEQFF
>-|TRBJ1-5|TRBV12-1|-
TGTGCCAGCAGCTCCCCGACAGGGATTAGGAATCAGCCCCAGCATTTT
CASSSPTGIRNQPQHF
>-|TRBJ2-2|TRBV19|TRBD2
TGTGCCAGTAGGGATAGCGGGGGGGCGAACACCGGGGAGCTGTTTTTT
CASRDSGGANTGELFF
>once|TRBJ1-1|TRBV4-1|-
TGCGCCAGCGCCCATAGAGCCTGGAACACTGAAGCTTTCTTT
CASAHRAWNTEAFF
>once|TRBJ1-2|TRBV18|TRBD1
TGTGCCAGCTCAACGACAGGGCTCGATGGCTACACCTTC
CASSTTGLDGYTF